The present TCR beta chain was sequenced within a study of blood T cells in healthy people across ages. About the study: Template switching recovered approximately one barcoded beta molecule for every two T cells.

This CDR3 has 19 amino acids. From germline, CDR1 is DFQATT and CDR2 SNEGSKA (reference sequence). V was trimmed by 2 bases and J by 4 bases, leaving 24 bases between them. The authors ran a second PCR of about 6 to 11 cycles using a sample-barcoded 5' primer and a J-beta primer mix. TCRdb itself ran the 5' RACE reads through MiXCR, one entry per CDR3 protein. The table includes over 1,200,000 distinct CDR3 sequences, 59% detected once. V is TRBV20-1 and J is TRBJ2-6, with D possibly TRBD1 on 6 matching bases. Material: blood. The TCR comes from a young man in good health. In DNA, the CDR3 is TGCAGTGCTAGATGGCCGGACAGCCTTCTTTTGTCGGGGGCCAACGTCCTGACTTTC. The encoded protein is CSARWPDSLLLSGANVLTF.